This T cell receptor beta chain was found in a study of OX40 agonist ivuxolimab in advanced cancers. Overall study: Dose-escalation subjects each had hepatocellular carcinoma, melanoma, renal cell or head and neck cancer.

Autoimmune disease history or systemic immunosuppression excluded patients. The data were produced by immunoSEQ multiplex PCR, yet TCRdb's version contains in-frame clones alone and is incomplete. The repertoire holds under 25,000 clones, with roughly 82% as singletons. This CDR3 has 19 residues. Trimming cost V 0 bases and J 9 bases; bases outside gene matches: 16. In germline, CDR1 is SQVTM, CDR2 ANQGSEA. The chain links TRBV29-1 to TRBJ2-1; 14 nucleotides line up with TRBD2. The TCR originated in an adult with an advanced solid tumor such as melanoma, head and neck, liver or kidney cancer. Sequencing used CD4+ or CD8+ T cells sorted from blood, obtained in a trial of the OX40 agonist ivuxolimab. As DNA, the CDR3 is TGCAGCGTTGAAGATCGGAACCGACTAGCGGGGGGGAGGACACGTGAGCAGTTCTTC. It codes for CSVEDRNRLAGGRTREQFF.